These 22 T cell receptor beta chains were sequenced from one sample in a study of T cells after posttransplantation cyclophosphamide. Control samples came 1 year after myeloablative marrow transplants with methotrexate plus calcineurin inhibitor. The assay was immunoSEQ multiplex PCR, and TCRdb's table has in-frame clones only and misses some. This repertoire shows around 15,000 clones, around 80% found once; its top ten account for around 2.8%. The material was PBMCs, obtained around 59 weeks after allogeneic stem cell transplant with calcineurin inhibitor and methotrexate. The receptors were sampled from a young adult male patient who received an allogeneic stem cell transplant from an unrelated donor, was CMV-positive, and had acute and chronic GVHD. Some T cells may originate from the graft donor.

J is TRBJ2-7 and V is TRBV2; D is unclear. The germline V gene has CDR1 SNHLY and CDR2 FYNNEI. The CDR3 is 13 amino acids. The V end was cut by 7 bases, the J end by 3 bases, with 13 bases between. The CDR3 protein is CASIFGQNYEQYF. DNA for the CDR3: TGTGCCAGCATTTTTGGTCAGAACTACGAGCAGTACTTC.

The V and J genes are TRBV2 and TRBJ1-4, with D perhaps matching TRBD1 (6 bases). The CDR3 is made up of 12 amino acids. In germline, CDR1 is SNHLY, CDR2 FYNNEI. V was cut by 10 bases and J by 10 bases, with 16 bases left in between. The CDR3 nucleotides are TGTGCCATCCGACAGGTCTATGGAAAACTGTTTTTT. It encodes CAIRQVYGKLFF.

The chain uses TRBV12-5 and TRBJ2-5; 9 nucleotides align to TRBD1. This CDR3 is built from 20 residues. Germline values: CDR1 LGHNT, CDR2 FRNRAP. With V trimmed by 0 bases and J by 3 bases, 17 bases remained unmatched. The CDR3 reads CASGLVYDSRTGVSKETQYF. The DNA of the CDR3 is TGTGCTAGTGGTTTGGTCTACGATTCTCGGACAGGGGTGTCTAAAGAGACCCAGTACTTC.

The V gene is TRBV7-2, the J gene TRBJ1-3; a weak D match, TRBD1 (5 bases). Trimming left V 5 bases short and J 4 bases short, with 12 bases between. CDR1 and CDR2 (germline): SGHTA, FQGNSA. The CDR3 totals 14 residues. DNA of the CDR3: TGTGCCAGCAGCCTGGTGGGGGGAGGAAACACCATATATTTT. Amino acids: CASSLVGGGNTIYF.

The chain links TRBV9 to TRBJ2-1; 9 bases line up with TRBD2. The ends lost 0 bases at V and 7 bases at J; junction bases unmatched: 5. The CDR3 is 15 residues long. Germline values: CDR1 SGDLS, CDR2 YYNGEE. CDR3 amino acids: CASSVDSGSGNEQFF. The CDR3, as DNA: TGTGCCAGCAGCGTAGATAGCGGGAGTGGGAATGAGCAGTTCTTC.

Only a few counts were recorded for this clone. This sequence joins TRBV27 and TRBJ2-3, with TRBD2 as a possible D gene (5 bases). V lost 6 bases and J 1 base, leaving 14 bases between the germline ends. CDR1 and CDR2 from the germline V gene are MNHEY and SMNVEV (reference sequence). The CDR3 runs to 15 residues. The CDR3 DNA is TGTGCCAGCAGCCCCATGGGAGAAGGCACAGATACGCAGTATTTT. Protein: CASSPMGEGTDTQYF.

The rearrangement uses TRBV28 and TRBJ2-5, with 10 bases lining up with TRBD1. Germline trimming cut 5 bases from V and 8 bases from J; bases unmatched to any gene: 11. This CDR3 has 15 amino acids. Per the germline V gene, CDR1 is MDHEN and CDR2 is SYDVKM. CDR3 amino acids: CASSLRQGTGATQYF. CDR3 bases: TGTGCCAGCAGTCTCCGACAGGGGACAGGGGCCACCCAGTACTTC.

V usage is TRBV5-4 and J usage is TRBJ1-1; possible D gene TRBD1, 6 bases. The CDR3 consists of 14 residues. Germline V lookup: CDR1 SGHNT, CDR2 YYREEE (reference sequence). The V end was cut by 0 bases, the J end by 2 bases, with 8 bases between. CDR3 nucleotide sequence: TGTGCCAGCAGCTTGGGGGACATTAACACTGAAGCTTTCTTT. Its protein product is CASSLGDINTEAFF.

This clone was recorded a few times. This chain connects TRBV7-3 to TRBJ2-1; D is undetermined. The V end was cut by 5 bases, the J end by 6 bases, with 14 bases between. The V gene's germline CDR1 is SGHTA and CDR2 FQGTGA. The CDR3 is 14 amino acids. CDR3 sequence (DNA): TGTGCCAGCAGCCCAACTCGAGATGTCAATGAGCAGTTCTTC. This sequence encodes CASSPTRDVNEQFF. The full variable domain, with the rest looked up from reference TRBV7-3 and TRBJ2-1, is GAGVSQTPSNKVTEKGKYVELRCDPISGHTALYWYRQSLGQGPEFLIYFQGTGAADDSGLPNDRFFAVRPEGSVSTLKIQRTERGDSAVYLCASSPTRDVNEQFFGPGTRLTVL.

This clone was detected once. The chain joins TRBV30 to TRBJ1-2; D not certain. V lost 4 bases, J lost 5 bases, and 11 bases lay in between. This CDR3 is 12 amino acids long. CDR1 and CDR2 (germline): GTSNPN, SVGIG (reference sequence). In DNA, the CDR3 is TGTGCCTGGAAAGAGTGGGCGTATGGCTACACCTTC. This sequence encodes CAWKEWAYGYTF.

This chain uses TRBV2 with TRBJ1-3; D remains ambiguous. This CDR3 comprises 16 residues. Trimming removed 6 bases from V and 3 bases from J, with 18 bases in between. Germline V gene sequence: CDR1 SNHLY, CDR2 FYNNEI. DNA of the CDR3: TGTGCCAGCAGCGTGGTGAGACAAAGAGTTGGAAACACCATATATTTT. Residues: CASSVVRQRVGNTIYF.

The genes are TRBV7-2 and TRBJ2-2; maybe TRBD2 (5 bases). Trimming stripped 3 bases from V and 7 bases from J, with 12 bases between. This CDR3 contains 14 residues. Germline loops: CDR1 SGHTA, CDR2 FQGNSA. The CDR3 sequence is CASSLSRGGGELFF. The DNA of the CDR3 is TGTGCCAGCAGCTTGTCTCGGGGTGGCGGGGAGCTGTTTTTT.

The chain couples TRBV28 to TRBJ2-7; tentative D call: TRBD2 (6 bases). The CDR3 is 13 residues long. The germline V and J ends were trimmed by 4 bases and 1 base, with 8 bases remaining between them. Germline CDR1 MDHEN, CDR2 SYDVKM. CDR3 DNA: TGTGCCAGCAGTTGGGGGGTGTCCTACGAGCAGTACTTC. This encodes CASSWGVSYEQYF. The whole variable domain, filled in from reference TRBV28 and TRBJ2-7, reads DVKVTQSSRYLVKRTGEKVFLECVQDMDHENMFWYRQDPGLGLRLIYFSYDVKMKEKGDIPEGYSVSREKKERFSLILESASTNQTSMYLCASSWGVSYEQYFGPGTRLTVT.

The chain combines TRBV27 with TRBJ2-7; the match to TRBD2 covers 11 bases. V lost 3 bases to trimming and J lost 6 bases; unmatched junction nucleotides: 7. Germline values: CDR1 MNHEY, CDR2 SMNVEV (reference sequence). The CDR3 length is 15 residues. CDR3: CASSLGLADGFEQYF. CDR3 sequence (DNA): TGTGCCAGCAGTTTGGGACTAGCGGACGGGTTCGAGCAGTACTTC.

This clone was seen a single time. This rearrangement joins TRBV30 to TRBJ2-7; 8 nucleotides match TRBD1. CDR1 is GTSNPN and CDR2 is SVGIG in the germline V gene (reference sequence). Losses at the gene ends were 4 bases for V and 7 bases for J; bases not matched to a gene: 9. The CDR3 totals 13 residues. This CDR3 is CAWIGQGAAEQYF. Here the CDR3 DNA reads TGTGCCTGGATAGGGCAGGGGGCGGCGGAGCAGTACTTC.

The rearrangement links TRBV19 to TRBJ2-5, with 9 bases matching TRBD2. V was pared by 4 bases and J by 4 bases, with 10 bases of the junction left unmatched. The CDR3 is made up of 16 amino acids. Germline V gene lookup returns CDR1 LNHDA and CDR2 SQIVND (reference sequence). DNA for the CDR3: TGTGCCAGTAGTAGGACTAGCGAAGGGCTTCTAGAGACCCAGTACTTC. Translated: CASSRTSEGLLETQYF. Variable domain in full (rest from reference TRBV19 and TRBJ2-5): DGGITQSPKYLFRKEGQNVTLSCEQNLNHDAMYWYRQDPGQGLRLIYYSQIVNDFQKGDIAEGYSVSREKKESFPLTVTSAQKNPTAFYLCASSRTSEGLLETQYFGPGTRLLVL.

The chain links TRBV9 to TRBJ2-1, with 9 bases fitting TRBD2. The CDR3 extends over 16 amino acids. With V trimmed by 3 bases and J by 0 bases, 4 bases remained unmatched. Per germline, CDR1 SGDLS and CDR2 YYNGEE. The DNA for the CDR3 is TGTGCCAGCAGCGACCCTAGCGGGGTCTCCTACAATGAGCAGTTCTTC. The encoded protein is CASSDPSGVSYNEQFF.

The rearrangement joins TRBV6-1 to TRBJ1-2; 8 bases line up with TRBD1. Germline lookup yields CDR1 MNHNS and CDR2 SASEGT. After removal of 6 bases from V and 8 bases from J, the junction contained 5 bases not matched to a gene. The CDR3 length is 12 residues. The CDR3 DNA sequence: TGTGCCAGCAGCTCAGGGGGCTGGGGCTACACCTTC. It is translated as CASSSGGWGYTF.

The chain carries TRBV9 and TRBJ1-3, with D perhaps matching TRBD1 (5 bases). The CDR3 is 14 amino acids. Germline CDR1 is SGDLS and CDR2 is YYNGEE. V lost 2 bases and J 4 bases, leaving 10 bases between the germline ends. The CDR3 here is CASSVRVRGNTIYF. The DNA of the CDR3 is TGTGCCAGCAGCGTCAGGGTGCGGGGAAACACCATATATTTT.

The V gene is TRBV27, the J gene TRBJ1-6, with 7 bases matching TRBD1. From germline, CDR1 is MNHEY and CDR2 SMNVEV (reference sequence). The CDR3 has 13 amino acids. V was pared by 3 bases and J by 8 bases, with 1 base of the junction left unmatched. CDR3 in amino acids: CASSFTGDSPLHF. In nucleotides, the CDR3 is TGTGCCAGCAGTTTTACAGGGGATTCACCCCTCCACTTT.

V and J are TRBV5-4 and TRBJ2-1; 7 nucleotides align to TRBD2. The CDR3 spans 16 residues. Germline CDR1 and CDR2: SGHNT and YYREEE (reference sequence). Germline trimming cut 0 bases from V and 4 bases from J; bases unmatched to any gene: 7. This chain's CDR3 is CASSLGIVREYNEQFF. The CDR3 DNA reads TGTGCCAGCAGCTTGGGAATTGTGCGGGAGTACAATGAGCAGTTCTTC.

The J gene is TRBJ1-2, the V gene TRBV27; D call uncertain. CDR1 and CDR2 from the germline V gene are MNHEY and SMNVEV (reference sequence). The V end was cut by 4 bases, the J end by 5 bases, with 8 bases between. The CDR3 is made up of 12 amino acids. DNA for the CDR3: TGTGCCAGCAGTTATGGCGGATATGGCTACACCTTC. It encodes CASSYGGYGYTF.